The rows below give T cell receptor beta chains drawn from one sample of a study of regulatory T cells in long-lasting Graves disease. TCRdb used MiXCR to reprocess the multiplex PCR reads, holding one entry per CDR3 protein. The data contain roughly 520,000 distinct CDR3 sequences, 12% of them singletons. These data are also associated with another study on T cells in Graves' hyperthyroidism and ophthalmopathy.

Sequenced here: peripheral blood mononuclear cells (PBMCs), sampled at new diagnosis, from a patient treated with antithyroid drugs. All receptors derive from a woman in her twenties or thirties with Graves disease. Both conserved end residues are part of each CDR3. D genes are given only for firm matches. Expanded clones get a size class; other rows say once, few or many, or leave the size out.

abundance	v_gene	j_gene	d_gene	CDR3aa	CDR3nt
many	TRBV28	TRBJ2-1	NA	CASSPRADPNNEQFF	TGTGCCAGCAGCCCCCGGGCCGACCCTAACAATGAGCAGTTCTTC
NA	TRBV7-9	TRBJ2-1	NA	CASSPSSPFSYNEQFF	TGTGCCAGCAGCCCTAGTTCACCGTTCTCCTACAATGAGCAGTTCTTC
many	TRBV20-1	TRBJ1-1	NA	CSAGRNTEAFF	TGCAGTGCTGGAAGGAACACTGAAGCTTTCTTT
many	TRBV11-2	TRBJ1-5	NA	CASSPGVGQPQHF	TGTGCCAGCAGTCCAGGGGTAGGACAGCCCCAGCATTTT
many	TRBV10-2	TRBJ2-2	TRBD2	CASSEAAGGSGELFF	TGCGCCAGCAGTGAGGCAGCGGGAGGGTCCGGGGAGCTGTTTTTT
few	TRBV19	TRBJ1-1	TRBD1	CASSTRQGHTEAFF	TGTGCCAGTAGTACCCGACAGGGGCACACTGAAGCTTTCTTT
many	TRBV5-6	TRBJ1-1	NA	CASSLENLLEAFF	TGTGCCAGCAGCTTGGAAAACCTACTGGAAGCTTTCTTT
many	TRBV2	TRBJ2-7	TRBD1	CASSSDRGLYEQYF	TGTGCCAGCAGTTCGGACAGGGGGCTCTACGAGCAGTACTTC
NA	TRBV24-1	TRBJ2-3	TRBD1	CATSLGGTSTDTQYF	TGTGCCACCAGTCTAGGGGGCACCAGCACAGATACGCAGTATTTT
many	TRBV27	TRBJ2-2	TRBD2	CASSLPTSGNTGELFF	TGTGCCAGCAGTTTACCCACTAGCGGGAACACCGGGGAGCTGTTTTTT
NA	TRBV12-3/TRBV12-4	TRBJ2-5	NA	CASRPGPHPETQYF	TGTGCCAGCAGGCCGGGACCCCATCCGGAGACCCAGTACTTC
many	TRBV5-5	TRBJ2-5	NA	CASSLAYRVHQETQYF	TGTGCCAGCAGCTTGGCGTACAGGGTCCACCAAGAGACCCAGTACTTC
many	TRBV7-2	TRBJ2-7	TRBD2	CASSRLAGSSYEQYF	TGTGCCAGCAGCCGATTAGCGGGAAGCTCCTACGAGCAGTACTTC
NA	TRBV14	TRBJ2-1	NA	CASSQGAGSEQFF	TGTGCCAGCAGCCAAGGGGCGGGGTCTGAGCAGTTCTTC
NA	TRBV27	TRBJ2-5	NA	CASSSWARYQETQYF	TGTGCCAGCAGTTCATGGGCCCGATACCAAGAGACCCAGTACTTC
NA	TRBV12-3/TRBV12-4	TRBJ2-1	TRBD2	CASSSSGKQFF	TGTGCCAGCAGTTCCAGCGGGAAGCAGTTCTTC
many	TRBV27	TRBJ2-1	NA	CASSFGRFYNEQFF	TGTGCCAGCAGTTTCGGCAGGTTCTACAATGAGCAGTTCTTC
NA	TRBV7-6	TRBJ1-4	NA	CASSLLEGATATNEKLFF	TGTGCCAGCAGCTTATTAGAGGGCGCAACCGCAACTAATGAAAAACTGTTTTTT
NA	TRBV6-2/TRBV6-3	TRBJ1-1	TRBD1	CASSLAGGIFGAEAFF	TGTGCCAGCAGTCTTGCAGGGGGGATTTTTGGGGCTGAAGCTTTCTTT
once	TRBV9	TRBJ1-5	NA	CASSAEAQNQPQHF	TGTGCCAGCAGCGCCGAGGCTCAAAATCAGCCCCAGCATTTT
many	TRBV5-5	TRBJ1-1	NA	CASSLNSSPAFF	TGTGCCAGCAGCTTGAATTCGAGCCCAGCTTTCTTT
many	TRBV9	TRBJ2-7	NA	CASSIGDGWWKSYEQYF	TGTGCCAGCAGCATAGGAGACGGCTGGTGGAAATCCTACGAGCAGTACTTC
few	TRBV19	TRBJ1-5	TRBD1	CASSKDRDNQPQHF	TGTGCCAGTAGTAAGGACAGGGACAATCAGCCCCAGCATTTT
many	TRBV20-1	TRBJ2-1	TRBD2	CSARTSGINNEQFF	TGCAGTGCTAGAACTAGCGGTATTAACAATGAGCAGTTCTTC
NA	TRBV28	TRBJ2-7	NA	CASSFRGSNEQYF	TGTGCCAGCAGTTTTAGAGGGTCCAACGAGCAGTACTTC
many	TRBV7-3	TRBJ2-7	NA	CASSLIGLAQTYYEQYF	TGTGCCAGCAGCTTAATCGGCCTAGCGCAAACATACTACGAGCAGTACTTC
many	TRBV7-9	TRBJ2-2	NA	CASSVGVSGNPGTGELFF	TGTGCCAGCAGCGTCGGGGTTAGCGGTAACCCAGGGACCGGGGAGCTGTTTTTT
few	TRBV7-2	TRBJ2-1	TRBD2	CASSSYSGVYNEQFF	TGTGCCAGCAGCTCATATAGCGGGGTATACAATGAGCAGTTCTTC
many	TRBV6-5	TRBJ1-4	NA	CASSSTLGGEKLFF	TGTGCCAGCAGTTCCACCTTAGGAGGAGAAAAACTGTTTTTT
many	TRBV2	TRBJ1-1	NA	CASSDQGMGTEAFF	TGTGCCAGCAGTGACCAGGGCATGGGGACTGAAGCTTTCTTT
many	TRBV30	TRBJ2-5	NA	CAWSLTGQETQYF	TGTGCCTGGAGTTTGACAGGTCAAGAGACCCAGTACTTC
many	TRBV10-2	TRBJ2-1	TRBD2	CATLRGSLAYNEQFF	TGCGCCACTCTACGCGGGAGTCTCGCCTACAATGAGCAGTTCTTC
many	TRBV3-1	TRBJ1-2	TRBD1	CASSRGQTPYGYTF	TGTGCCAGCAGCCGGGGACAGACCCCCTATGGCTACACCTTC
many	TRBV2	TRBJ1-3	TRBD1	CASSEWDRGGSGNTIYF	TGTGCCAGCAGTGAATGGGACAGGGGTGGCTCTGGAAACACCATATATTTT
many	TRBV15	TRBJ2-3	NA	CATSRGRLGQADTQYF	TGTGCCACCAGCAGAGGAAGATTGGGCCAGGCAGATACGCAGTATTTT
NA	TRBV5-6	TRBJ2-1	NA	CASSWGPSHEQFF	TGTGCCAGCAGCTGGGGGCCGAGCCATGAGCAGTTCTTC
many	TRBV10-3	TRBJ1-1	NA	CAISDPTTATVNTEAFF	TGTGCCATCAGTGACCCGACGACAGCAACCGTGAACACTGAAGCTTTCTTT
few	TRBV6-1	TRBJ2-1	NA	CASRATYNEQFF	TGTGCCAGCCGAGCGACTTACAATGAGCAGTTCTTC
many	TRBV7-3	TRBJ2-5	TRBD2	CASSSSGRETQYF	TGTGCCAGCAGCTCTAGCGGGAGAGAGACCCAGTACTTC
many	TRBV6-2/TRBV6-3	TRBJ1-1	NA	CATPSGVLNTEAFF	TGTGCCACCCCTTCGGGGGTATTGAACACTGAAGCTTTCTTT
many	TRBV28	TRBJ2-1	NA	CAGQQQGRGSYNEQFF	TGTGCCGGCCAACAACAAGGCCGGGGCTCCTACAATGAGCAGTTCTTC
many	TRBV20-1	TRBJ2-7	TRBD1	CSAKRTGQASPEQYF	TGCAGTGCTAAGCGGACTGGACAGGCAAGTCCCGAGCAGTACTTC
NA	TRBV2	TRBJ2-2	TRBD2	CASSDSGLAGVGELFF	TGTGCCAGCAGTGACTCGGGACTAGCGGGAGTGGGGGAGCTGTTTTTT
many	TRBV30	TRBJ1-5	TRBD1	CAWNPGTGVQPQHF	TGTGCCTGGAACCCGGGGACAGGGGTTCAGCCCCAGCATTTT
few	TRBV30	TRBJ2-3	NA	CAFVTRRLPDTQYF	TGTGCCTTCGTAACTCGGAGGCTTCCAGATACGCAGTATTTT
many	TRBV30	TRBJ2-2	NA	CAWSLGTGELFF	TGTGCCTGGTCCCTGGGGACCGGGGAGCTGTTTTTT
many	TRBV11-2	TRBJ1-4	NA	CASSPQVGVKGTNEKLFF	TGTGCCAGCAGCCCTCAGGTCGGGGTTAAAGGAACTAATGAAAAACTGTTTTTT
few	TRBV7-9	TRBJ1-5	NA	CASSLGTNSNQPQHF	TGTGCCAGCAGCCTCGGGACAAATAGCAATCAGCCCCAGCATTTT
many	TRBV7-2	TRBJ1-2	NA	CASSFAAENYGYTF	TGTGCCAGCAGCTTCGCGGCAGAAAACTATGGCTACACCTTC
many	TRBV6-5	TRBJ2-3	NA	CASSSTSTSTDTQYF	TGTGCCAGCAGTTCCACTAGCACTAGCACAGATACGCAGTATTTT
NA	TRBV25-1	TRBJ1-5	NA	CASSELGSDQPQHF	TGTGCCAGCAGTGAGTTGGGCTCAGATCAGCCCCAACATTTT
NA	TRBV10-1	TRBJ2-1	TRBD2	CASSEIGRASYNEQFF	TGCGCCAGCAGTGAGATCGGGAGGGCCTCCTACAATGAGCAGTTCTTC
few	TRBV12-3/TRBV12-4	TRBJ2-2	NA	CASSHWTAGELFF	TGTGCCAGCAGCCACTGGACGGCCGGGGAGCTGTTTTTT
many	TRBV2	TRBJ2-6	NA	CASISTLSGANVLTF	TGTGCCAGCATTTCGACCTTATCTGGGGCCAACGTCCTGACTTTC
few	TRBV28	TRBJ1-1	NA	CASSLPGEAFF	TGTGCCAGCAGTTTGCCGGGGGAGGCTTTCTTT
NA	TRBV19	TRBJ1-5	NA	CASSNTEPYPQPQHF	TGTGCCAGTAGTAATACAGAGCCTTACCCTCAGCCCCAGCATTTT
many	TRBV20-1	TRBJ1-5	NA	CSASKDSNQPQHF	TGCAGTGCTAGCAAGGATAGCAATCAGCCCCAGCATTTT